This record covers a single T cell receptor beta chain. The junction does not match germline at one end; this may be a read error. This entry belongs to a study of tumor and adjacent non-tumor tissue in lung cancer. Overall study: The cohort had about a dozen adenocarcinoma, 2 squamous cell and 1 small cell patients.

Germline assignment: CDR1 SGHNT and CDR2 YYREEE (reference sequence). The CDR3 is 15 amino acids. TCRbeta libraries were built with three rounds of nested PCR, modified from ARM-PCR. From the multiplex PCR reads, TCRdb called clonotypes with MiXCR, one entry per CDR3 protein. The sample shows over 35,000 distinct CDR3 sequences, around three fifths of them seen only once. This sample's RNA came from whole unsorted tissue. Distant lung tissue was collected more than 3 cm away from the tumor edge. The sequence was collected from a man aged 45-65 years with non-small cell lung cancer. The sample taken for sequencing was distant non-tumor lung tissue. The chain has TRBV5-4 and TRBJ1-4; TRBD1 matches 8 bases. The CDR3 coding sequence is TGTGCCAGCAGCTTGGCTGACAGGGGTTCTGAAAAACTGATTTTT. Protein sequence: CASSLADRGSEKLIF.